The 10 T cell receptor beta chains in this list originate from one sample, sequenced in a study of vaccination and CD4 T cells after COVID-19. Their antigen targets remain unknown. As for treatment: approximately 9-day PBMC culture with coronavirus spike peptide pools or control peptides (ViraFEST assay). Scientists ran DNA taken from cultured CD4+ T cells through the Oncomine TCR Beta short-read assay for sequencing. TCRdb fed the PCR reads into MiXCR, producing one record per CDR3 protein. This table holds about 9,700 distinct CDR3 sequences, about two thirds found once. Sequenced sample: CD4+ T cells from blood, cultured in vitro. The receptor source for this set is a human donor who had recovered from COVID-19.

J is TRBJ2-5 and V is TRBV20-1; 8 nucleotides line up with TRBD1. There are 12 residues in the CDR3. J lost 5 bases, V lost 6 bases, and 5 bases had no gene match. Germline V CDR1 and CDR2: DFQATT, SNEGSKA (reference sequence). Here the CDR3 reads CSAWTGYETQYF. CDR3 bases: TGCAGTGCATGGACAGGGTACGAGACCCAGTACTTC.

This clonotype was found a few times. The chain joins TRBV24-1 to TRBJ1-2; no definite D call. Trimming took off 4 bases at V and 3 bases at J, with 11 bases between the two ends. The CDR3 length is 14 residues. The germline CDR1 and CDR2 sequences are KGHDR and SFDVKD. The CDR3 is CATSEGGLDYGYTF. The DNA for the CDR3 is TGTGCCACCAGTGAAGGAGGGTTGGACTATGGCTACACCTTC.

The chain uses TRBV20-1 and TRBJ2-3, with D tentatively TRBD2 (7 bases). CDR3 length: 13 residues. In germline, CDR1 is DFQATT, CDR2 SNEGSKA (reference sequence). The ends were cut back, 5 bases at V and 3 bases at J, with 12 bases in the middle. DNA for the CDR3: TGCAGTGCTGGGGGAGGGGGGACAGATACGCAGTATTTT. Its protein is CSAGGGGTDTQYF.

The chain couples TRBV2 to TRBJ1-2, with D tentatively TRBD1 (6 bases). Germline V lookup: CDR1 SNHLY, CDR2 FYNNEI. Trimming shortened V by 6 bases and J by 4 bases, and 12 bases separated the two germline ends. The CDR3 sequence is 13 residues long. This CDR3 reads CASRAGTPYGYTF. The DNA of the CDR3 is TGTGCCAGCAGGGCCGGGACACCCTATGGCTACACCTTC.

This rearrangement joins TRBV10-3 to TRBJ1-2, with unresolved D. The CDR3 spans 13 residues. Trimming left V 3 bases short and J 4 bases short, with 9 bases between. Germline loops: CDR1 ENHRY, CDR2 SYGVKD. Here the CDR3 reads CAISEIGSYGYTF. DNA for the CDR3: TGTGCCATCAGTGAAATTGGTTCCTATGGCTACACCTTC.

This clonotype was seen a handful of times. The V and J genes are TRBV7-9 and TRBJ1-6; 10 nucleotides align to TRBD1. The V and J ends lost 5 bases and 8 bases, in that order; junction bases with no gene match: 6. The germline V gene has CDR1 SEHNR and CDR2 FQNEAQ (reference sequence). The CDR3 is 15 residues long. The CDR3 DNA reads TGTGCCAGCAGCGGAGGACAGGGGGTGGATTCACCCCTCCACTTT. This gives the protein CASSGGQGVDSPLHF.

This clonotype was seen only a few times. This rearrangement joins TRBV5-1 to TRBJ1-1; a possible D gene is TRBD1 (5 bases). Per the germline V gene, CDR1 is SGHRS and CDR2 is YFSETQ. The CDR3 contains 18 residues. Trimming removed 4 bases from V and 0 bases from J, with 22 bases in between. CDR3 DNA: TGCGCCAGCAGCCCCGAGAGGGGAGCAGGGACTATGAACACTGAAGCTTTCTTT. Translation: CASSPERGAGTMNTEAFF.

This clonotype was detected a few times. V usage is TRBV28 and J usage is TRBJ2-7, with 7 nucleotides matching TRBD2. Germline V CDR1 and CDR2: MDHEN, SYDVKM. The J segment lost 1 base and the V segment lost 5 bases, leaving 5 bases of the junction unmatched. This CDR3 contains 14 residues. The CDR3 DNA sequence: TGTGCCAGCAGTCAGAGCGGGGAGTCCTACGAGCAGTACTTC. Amino acids: CASSQSGESYEQYF. The full variable domain, in which reference TRBV28 and TRBJ2-7 provide the parts outside the CDR3, is DVKVTQSSRYLVKRTGEKVFLECVQDMDHENMFWYRQDPGLGLRLIYFSYDVKMKEKGDIPEGYSVSREKKERFSLILESASTNQTSMYLCASSQSGESYEQYFGPGTRLTVT.

The chain recombines TRBV20-1 with TRBJ2-5, with 8 bases aligning to TRBD1. The germline CDR1 and CDR2 sequences are DFQATT and SNEGSKA (reference sequence). The CDR3 contains 12 residues. V lost 5 bases and J lost 5; bases outside the gene matches: 4. The CDR3 loop reads CSAPRTGETQYF. CDR3 nucleotides: TGCAGTGCTCCCCGGACAGGGGAGACCCAGTACTTC.

This clonotype was seen a handful of times. The chain joins TRBV27 to TRBJ1-5, with TRBD1 matching over 7 bases. The CDR3 totals 13 residues. The germline V gene has CDR1 MNHEY and CDR2 SMNVEV (reference sequence). V dropped 6 bases and J dropped 4; count of bases not matched to a gene: 3. CDR3 amino acids: CASRGQLNQPQHF. The CDR3 nucleotides are TGTGCCAGCAGGGGACAGCTAAATCAGCCCCAGCATTTT.